This passage covers 30 T cell receptor beta chains from one sample sequenced in a study of early T cells in non-severe SARS-CoV-2 infection. TCRdb re-called the 5' RACE reads through MiXCR, storing one row per CDR3 protein. The table shows tens of thousands of distinct CDR3 sequences, with roughly 12% occurring only once. Sequenced material: whole blood. Receptor source: an adult who was a healthcare worker with PCR-confirmed SARS-CoV-2 infection or an uninfected control (not recorded which).

This clonotype was seen once. V is TRBV7-6 and J is TRBJ2-1, with 7 bases fitting TRBD1. Germline V gene lookup returns CDR1 SGHVS and CDR2 FNYEAQ. The CDR3 consists of 16 residues. V gave up 3 bases and J gave up 9 bases; unmatched junction bases: 14. The chain's CDR3 is CASSFLGQEERGEQFF. The CDR3 bases are TGTGCCAGCAGCTTCCTTGGACAGGAGGAGCGAGGTGAGCAGTTCTTC.

This clonotype was counted a few times. The rearrangement uses TRBV7-6 and TRBJ2-5, with D hard to call. Between the trimmed V and J ends, which lost 3 bases and 4 bases, there was a span of 21 bases. CDR1 is SGHVS and CDR2 is FNYEAQ in the germline V gene. The CDR3 covers 17 residues. The CDR3 DNA is TGTGCCAGCAGCTTTGGGTCGGACCGTGCAACGCGAGAGACCCAGTACTTC. This gives the protein CASSFGSDRATRETQYF.

This clonotype has ten or more counts. The chain couples TRBV7-6 to TRBJ2-1; 13 nucleotides align to TRBD2. Germline assignment: CDR1 SGHVS and CDR2 FNYEAQ. CDR3 length equals 17 residues. Trimming at V came to 1 base and at J to 5 bases, leaving 5 bases not matched to a gene. CDR3 sequence reads: CASSLGTSGSRNNEQFF. In nucleotides, the CDR3 is TGTGCCAGCAGCTTAGGGACTAGCGGGAGCCGAAACAATGAGCAGTTCTTC.

This rearrangement joins TRBV28 to TRBJ2-6; the D is unclear. The CDR3 loop spans 15 amino acids. V was pared by 1 base and J by 2 bases, with 6 bases between. Germline V gene lookup returns CDR1 MDHEN and CDR2 SYDVKM. The DNA of the CDR3 is TGTGCCAGCAGTTTATCTGGGGCTGGGGCCAACGTCCTGACTTTC. Protein sequence: CASSLSGAGANVLTF.

In this sample, this clonotype turned up many times. The V call is TRBV10-3, the J call TRBJ2-7; the match to TRBD1 covers 10 bases. CDR1 and CDR2 from the germline V gene are ENHRY and SYGVKD. The ends lost 6 bases at V and 5 bases at J; junction bases unmatched: 1. This CDR3 is built from 12 residues. CDR3 nucleotides: TGTGCCATCAGGGACAGGGGGGACGAGCAGTACTTC. Protein sequence: CAIRDRGDEQYF.

This clonotype occurred many times. The genes are TRBV28 and TRBJ2-7; 9 bases line up with TRBD1. Trimming removed 5 bases from V and 2 bases from J; junction bases left unmatched: 13. The length of the CDR3 is 17 residues. Germline V gene lookup returns CDR1 MDHEN and CDR2 SYDVKM. CDR3 sequence: CASSPSKGGQGTYEQYF. In DNA, the CDR3 is TGTGCCAGCAGTCCATCTAAAGGGGGACAGGGCACCTACGAGCAGTACTTC.

This clonotype has at least ten counts. The chain recombines TRBV28 with TRBJ1-1; tentatively, D is TRBD1 (5 bases). Trimming left V 3 bases short and J 1 base short, with 12 bases between. The CDR3 extends over 15 amino acids. Germline assignment: CDR1 MDHEN and CDR2 SYDVKM. The CDR3 sequence: CASSLGGHPNTEAFF. In DNA form, the CDR3 reads TGTGCCAGCAGTTTGGGAGGACACCCGAACACTGAAGCTTTCTTT.

The CDR3 spells CASSPKDASTDTQYF. For the CDR3, the DNA is TGCGCCAGCAGTCCGAAGGACGCTAGCACAGATACGCAGTATTTT. The rearrangement joins TRBV5-1 to TRBJ2-3; D ambiguous. Between the trimmed V and J ends, which lost 5 bases and 0 bases, there was a span of 13 bases. The CDR3 consists of 15 residues. The germline CDR1 and CDR2 sequences are SGHRS and YFSETQ.

The table lists this clonotype with many counts. CDR3 in amino acids: CASSFLGGGTEAFF. In DNA form, the CDR3 reads TGTGCCAGCAGCTTCCTTGGTGGTGGCACTGAAGCTTTCTTT. The chain combines TRBV7-6 with TRBJ1-1; D is uncertain. Deletions cut 3 bases from V and 4 bases from J, with 12 bases between. In germline, CDR1 is SGHVS, CDR2 FNYEAQ. CDR3 size: 14 residues.

The chain is built from TRBV21-1 and TRBJ1-5; no check of the table's D call, TRBD1, against the DNA was made. TRBV21-1 is a pseudogene segment. The CDR3 has 13 residues. The CDR3 DNA sequence: TGTGCCAGCAGCGCTAAATCCGCCCTTTACGGACATTTT. Its translation is CASSAKSALYGHF.

The chain is built from TRBV7-2 and TRBJ2-5; 10 bases align to TRBD2. The CDR3 has 15 amino acids. In germline, CDR1 is SGHTA, CDR2 FQGNSA. The V segment lost 3 bases and the J segment 7 bases; nucleotides outside the gene matches: 8. CDR3 sequence: CASSFLASGGGTQYF. CDR3 in DNA: TGTGCCAGCAGCTTTTTGGCTAGCGGGGGAGGGACCCAGTACTTC.

This clonotype was seen a few times. The gene calls are TRBV7-3 and TRBJ1-1, with D perhaps matching TRBD1 (6 bases). Trimming stripped 5 bases from V and 0 bases from J, with 16 bases between. Germline CDR1 reads SGHTA; CDR2 reads FQGTGA. The CDR3 extends over 16 amino acids. CDR3 protein: CASSPRGGRVNTEAFF. The CDR3 DNA is TGTGCCAGCAGCCCCCGGGGGGGGCGCGTGAACACTGAAGCTTTCTTT.

This clonotype was recorded at least ten times. The chain employs TRBV7-3 and TRBJ2-1; 16 nucleotides agree with TRBD2. The ends lost 5 bases at V and 4 bases at J; junction bases unmatched: 8. CDR3 size: 18 residues. Germline V lookup: CDR1 SGHTA, CDR2 FQGTGA. The CDR3: CASSRTGLAGGPYNEQFF. CDR3 sequence (DNA): TGTGCCAGCAGCCGAACGGGACTAGCGGGAGGGCCTTACAATGAGCAGTTCTTC. Drawing the rest from reference TRBV7-3 and TRBJ2-1, the complete variable domain is GAGVSQTPSNKVTEKGKYVELRCDPISGHTALYWYRQSLGQGPEFLIYFQGTGAADDSGLPNDRFFAVRPEGSVSTLKIQRTERGDSAVYLCASSRTGLAGGPYNEQFFGPGTRLTVL.

Only a few counts were recorded for this clonotype. The chain is built from TRBV6-6 and TRBJ2-5; no clear D. CDR3 length: 11 residues. V dropped 8 bases and J dropped 5 bases, with 9 bases sitting between them. Germline CDR1 MNHNY, CDR2 SVGAGI (reference sequence). The CDR3 is CASGLLETQYF. CDR3 nucleotide sequence: TGTGCCAGCGGCTTATTGGAGACCCAGTACTTC.

This clonotype showed up many times. The chain recombines TRBV5-6 with TRBJ1-6, with D unresolved. Germline CDR1 reads SGHDT; CDR2 reads YYEEEE. The V end was cut by 0 bases, the J end by 2 bases, with 6 bases between. This CDR3 contains 15 residues. The CDR3 nucleotides are TGTGCCAGCAGCTTGGGACGGACCTATAATTCACCCCTCCACTTT. Protein product: CASSLGRTYNSPLHF.

This clonotype was recorded many times. The chain combines TRBV5-4 with TRBJ2-1; the D is unclear. Germline V CDR1 and CDR2: SGHNT, YYREEE (reference sequence). V gave up 0 bases and J gave up 0 bases, with 7 bases separating them. The CDR3 runs 15 residues. The chain's CDR3 is CASSLDPGSYNEQFF. The CDR3 nucleotides are TGTGCCAGCAGCTTGGATCCGGGCTCCTACAATGAGCAGTTCTTC.

The V and J genes are TRBV7-8 and TRBJ2-3; D not resolved. Trimming stripped 1 base from V and 11 bases from J, with 13 bases between. Germline V gives CDR1 SGHVS, CDR2 FQNEAQ. The CDR3 covers 13 residues. The DNA for the CDR3 is TGTGCCAGCAGCTTAGATGGGAACCTTCAGCAGTATTTT. Its translation is CASSLDGNLQQYF.

The chain has TRBV29-1 and TRBJ1-1, with TRBD1 as a possible D gene (5 bases). V shed 3 bases and J shed 12 bases, with 14 bases lying between them. Germline values: CDR1 SQVTM, CDR2 ANQGSEA. The CDR3 is 11 amino acids. The CDR3 nucleotides are TGCAGCGTTGACCGGGATGAGGGACCTTTCTTT. Translated: CSVDRDEGPFF.

This sequence joins TRBV6-5 and TRBJ2-7; no firm D call. V was shortened by 0 bases and J by 1 base, with 4 bases between the two germline ends. The germline V gene encodes CDR1 MNHEY and CDR2 SVGAGI. This CDR3 contains 13 residues. The CDR3 loop reads CASSYSGSYEQYF. CDR3 nucleotides: TGTGCCAGCAGTTACTCAGGGTCCTACGAGCAGTACTTC.

The chain combines TRBV4-1 with TRBJ2-3, with D perhaps TRBD1 (6 bases). V was cut by 5 bases and J by 1 base, with 13 bases left in between. CDR3 length: 15 residues. Germline CDR1 reads MGHRA; CDR2 reads YSYEKL. The CDR3, as DNA: TGCGCCAGCAGCAGGGACACCCGGCGCACAGATACGCAGTATTTT. Its protein is CASSRDTRRTDTQYF.

This clonotype was recorded many times. The gene calls are TRBV7-9 and TRBJ1-4, with 10 bases matching TRBD1. V gave up 3 bases and J gave up 6 bases; unmatched junction bases: 10. The CDR3 extends over 17 amino acids. The germline gives CDR1 SEHNR, CDR2 FQNEAQ (reference sequence). The CDR3 coding sequence is TGTGCCAGCAGCTTCCCTTTAGGACAGGGGGACGATGAAAAACTGTTTTTT. Protein: CASSFPLGQGDDEKLFF.

On this clonotype itself: A junction boundary mismatches the germline segment, possibly from a read error. The rearrangement links TRBV6-2 or TRBV6-3 to TRBJ2-1; TRBD2 aligns across 13 bases. CDR3 size: 16 residues. Germline lookup yields CDR1 MNHEY and CDR2 SVGEGT. The CDR3 region is CASTQSTSGRRNEQFF. In DNA form, the CDR3 reads TGTGCCAGCACCCAATCGACTAGCGGGAGGCGAAATGAGCAGTTCTTT.

This clonotype appeared many times. This rearrangement joins TRBV7-9 to TRBJ2-5, with D unclear. From germline, CDR1 is SEHNR and CDR2 FQNEAQ (reference sequence). The CDR3 has 12 amino acids. V lost 1 base to trimming and J lost 5 bases, with 5 bases between them. The CDR3 region has the DNA TGTGCCAGCAGCTTAGTCCCCGAGACCCAGTACTTC. Protein sequence: CASSLVPETQYF.

This clonotype was observed many times. The chain carries TRBV10-3 and TRBJ2-7; D gene unclear. With 2 bases removed from V and 0 bases from J, the gap between germline ends came to 11 bases. CDR3 length equals 15 residues. The germline gives CDR1 ENHRY, CDR2 SYGVKD. The CDR3 DNA reads as TGTGCCATCAGTGAGCACCAACAGAGCTCCTACGAGCAGTACTTC. Protein sequence: CAISEHQQSSYEQYF.

The chain is built from TRBV28 and TRBJ1-1; D is unresolved. V lost 2 bases and J lost 7, with 8 bases in between. Germline assignment: CDR1 MDHEN and CDR2 SYDVKM. CDR3 size: 12 residues. The CDR3 loop is CASSLKALEAFF. As DNA, the CDR3 is TGTGCCAGCAGTTTAAAAGCGCTTGAAGCTTTCTTT.

On this clonotype: The junction shows a germline mismatch at one end, possibly a read error. The J gene is TRBJ2-7, the V gene TRBV12-3 or TRBV12-4; D may be TRBD1 or TRBD2 (5 bases each). The CDR3 has 12 residues. The CDR3 here is CASSQGRRSSTF. As DNA, the CDR3 is TGTGCCAGCAGCCAGGGACGGCGGAGCTCTACCTTC.

In this sample, this clonotype turned up many times. The chain carries TRBV5-4 and TRBJ2-2, with 8 nucleotides matching TRBD1. The junction had 9 bases not matched to a gene; V was cut back by 4 bases and J by 4 bases. CDR3 length: 16 residues. The germline gives CDR1 SGHNT, CDR2 YYREEE (reference sequence). In nucleotides, the CDR3 is TGTGCCAGCAGCCTACCGGGACAGGCGACCACCGGGGAGCTGTTTTTT. Its protein product is CASSLPGQATTGELFF.

This clonotype was found many times. The chain joins TRBV6-1 to TRBJ2-3; possibly TRBD1 or TRBD2 for D (5 bases each). CDR1 and CDR2 (germline): MNHNS, SASEGT. The CDR3 spans 15 residues. The V gene lost 1 base and the J gene lost 7 bases, with 15 bases spanning the gap. CDR3 sequence: CASSEGWQGRNTQYF. The CDR3 region has the DNA TGTGCCAGCAGTGAAGGGTGGCAGGGACGGAATACGCAGTATTTT.

The genes are TRBV7-9 and TRBJ2-2, with TRBD1 identical over 7 bases. This CDR3 is built from 15 residues. The germline V gene encodes CDR1 SEHNR and CDR2 FQNEAQ (reference sequence). The trim removed 2 bases at V and 3 bases at J, leaving 3 bases unmatched. This chain's CDR3 is CASSLTTGHTGELFF. The CDR3, as DNA: TGTGCCAGCAGCTTAACGACAGGGCACACCGGGGAGCTGTTTTTT.

This clonotype was observed many times. The chain joins TRBV18 to TRBJ2-1; TRBD1 agrees at 9 bases. V shed 4 bases, J shed 4 bases, and the junction held 5 bases outside the gene matches. Germline V gene data show CDR1 as KGHSH and CDR2 as LQKENI. The CDR3 has 15 amino acids. CDR3 in amino acids: CASSLSGTGYNEQFF. The CDR3 DNA follows: TGTGCCAGCTCACTATCCGGGACAGGGTACAATGAGCAGTTCTTC.